This passage covers 21 T cell receptor beta chains from one sample sequenced in a study of blood T cell repertoires in COVID-19 (dated by TCRdb to the early 2020s). The library was obtained by the immunoSEQ multiplex PCR assay. Imported from immuneACCESS, the table was reduced by TCRdb to in-frame sequences with V and J called. These copies leave out some clones; in studies compared against another copy, an unresolved V gene accounts for under half, and the cause of the remainder is not known. The sample profile shows 180,000 or so clones; roughly 87% of them were found once. 11% of the sample is held by the ten biggest clonotypes. The sequencing sample was made of PBMCs or T cells enriched from blood (not recorded which). These receptors originate from a man in his forties or fifties who had recovered from COVID-19.

In its sample, this clone was seen a few times. V is TRBV29-1 and J is TRBJ1-1, with D perhaps matching TRBD1 (5 bases). From germline, CDR1 is SQVTM and CDR2 ANQGSEA. Between the trimmed V and J ends, which lost 5 bases and 5 bases, there was a span of 15 bases. This CDR3 comprises 13 residues. The CDR3 bases are TGCAGCGTTTTCCCCTCGGGGGAAACTGAAGCTTTCTTT. Protein: CSVFPSGETEAFF.

The chain recombines TRBV30 with TRBJ1-2; the D gene is possibly TRBD1 (5 bases). The V gene's germline CDR1 is GTSNPN and CDR2 SVGIG (reference sequence). The CDR3 extends over 15 amino acids. The ends were cut back, 3 bases at V and 0 bases at J, with 14 bases in the middle. Here the CDR3 DNA reads TGTGCCTGGAGCGGGGGAGCAAGGACTAACTATGGCTACACCTTC. Encoded protein: CAWSGGARTNYGYTF.

The V call is TRBV3-1 (or the pseudogene TRBV3-2), the J call TRBJ2-3; perhaps TRBD1 as D (6 bases). The CDR3 runs 16 residues. Per germline, CDR1 LGHDT and CDR2 YNNKEL (reference sequence). Trimming left V 1 base short and J 4 bases short, with 15 bases between. CDR3 sequence (DNA): TGTGCCAGCAGCCAAGTCGGGTGGCAGGGGTCAGATACGCAGTATTTT. Translated: CASSQVGWQGSDTQYF.

V and J are TRBV3-1 (or the pseudogene TRBV3-2) and TRBJ1-1, with D uncertain. The CDR3 spans 12 residues. Trimming pared 6 bases from V and 1 base from J, leaving 6 bases between. Germline V lookup: CDR1 LGHDT, CDR2 YNNKEL (reference sequence). In DNA form, the CDR3 reads TGTGCCAGCAGGAGGGCGAACACTGAAGCTTTCTTT. This translates into CASRRANTEAFF.

This chain joins TRBV5-6 and TRBJ2-2; 9 bases match TRBD1. The germline V gene encodes CDR1 SGHDT and CDR2 YYEEEE. V dropped 0 bases and J dropped 4; count of bases not matched to a gene: 4. This CDR3 comprises 16 residues. The CDR3 DNA reads as TGTGCCAGCAGCTTGGTGGGACAGGGAGGCACCGGGGAGCTGTTTTTT. It specifies CASSLVGQGGTGELFF.

This chain uses TRBV10-3 with TRBJ2-1, with D unresolved. V was shortened by 0 bases and J by 6 bases, with 12 bases between the two germline ends. Germline V gene lookup returns CDR1 ENHRY and CDR2 SYGVKD. The CDR3 length is 15 residues. This CDR3 is CAISESRSFGNEQFF. The CDR3 DNA follows: TGTGCCATCAGTGAGTCTCGTAGTTTCGGCAATGAGCAGTTCTTC.

The gene calls are TRBV9 and TRBJ2-5; D possibly corresponds to TRBD2 (6 bases). The CDR3 covers 15 residues. Germline-derived CDR1 and CDR2 are SGDLS and YYNGEE. The V and J ends lost 0 bases and 0 bases respectively, with 9 bases between them. The CDR3 protein is CASSVETSHQETQYF. The CDR3 DNA reads TGTGCCAGCAGCGTAGAAACTAGCCACCAAGAGACCCAGTACTTC.

V gene TRBV28 combines with J gene TRBJ2-7, with a tentative D call TRBD2 (5 bases). The CDR3 consists of 13 residues. Germline CDR1 reads MDHEN; CDR2 reads SYDVKM. Trimming cost V 6 bases and J 9 bases, with 18 bases left between them. CDR3 DNA: TGTGCCAGCAGCCAAGCCTACGGGATGGGGCAGTACTTC. Translating it yields CASSQAYGMGQYF.

J is TRBJ1-1 and V is TRBV5-5; D is possibly TRBD1 (5 bases). The length of the CDR3 is 14 residues. With 0 bases removed from V and 1 base from J, the gap between germline ends came to 7 bases. Germline CDR1 SGHKS, CDR2 YYEKEE (reference sequence). The CDR3 is CASSLAGPNTEAFF. The CDR3 DNA sequence: TGTGCCAGCAGCTTGGCAGGGCCGAACACTGAAGCTTTCTTT.

The V and J genes are TRBV11-2 and TRBJ2-1; the match to TRBD2 covers 8 bases. CDR1 and CDR2 (germline): SGHAT, FQNNGV. Losses at the gene ends were 8 bases for V and 4 bases for J; bases not matched to a gene: 7. The CDR3 is 14 amino acids. This CDR3 reads CASGIAGSYNEQFF. DNA for the CDR3: TGTGCCAGCGGAATAGCGGGGTCGTACAATGAGCAGTTCTTC.

The chain employs TRBV18 and TRBJ2-7; TRBD2 matches at 7 bases. V shed 0 bases and J 3 bases; nucleotides not matched to a gene: 5. Germline V lookup: CDR1 KGHSH, CDR2 LQKENI. This CDR3 region has 15 residues. The CDR3: CASSPPSGLSYEQYF. The CDR3, as DNA: TGTGCCAGCTCACCACCTTCGGGACTAAGCTACGAGCAGTACTTC.

The chain combines TRBV27 with TRBJ2-2; 8 nucleotides align to TRBD2. This CDR3 region has 16 residues. With V trimmed by 4 bases and J by 1 base, 5 bases remained unmatched. Germline V lookup: CDR1 MNHEY, CDR2 SMNVEV (reference sequence). CDR3 DNA sequence: TGTGCCAGCAGTTCCCGGACTAGCCAGAACACCGGGGAGCTGTTTTTT. It specifies CASSSRTSQNTGELFF.

In DNA, the CDR3 is TGTGCCAGCAGTAAGGACAGCGTTAATGAAAAACTGTTTTTT. Its protein product is CASSKDSVNEKLFF. This chain links TRBV28 with TRBJ1-4; D is possibly TRBD1 (6 bases). CDR1 and CDR2 from the germline V gene are MDHEN and SYDVKM. The CDR3 is 14 residues long. Trimming took off 5 bases at V and 4 bases at J, with 11 bases between the two ends. Full variable domain (rest looked up from reference TRBV28 and TRBJ1-4): DVKVTQSSRYLVKRTGEKVFLECVQDMDHENMFWYRQDPGLGLRLIYFSYDVKMKEKGDIPEGYSVSREKKERFSLILESASTNQTSMYLCASSKDSVNEKLFFGSGTQLSVL.

In DNA, the CDR3 is TGCAGTGCTAGGAGCGGTGATACGCAGTATTTT. Encoded protein: CSARSGDTQYF. V usage is TRBV20-1 and J usage is TRBJ2-3, with a tentative D call TRBD2 (5 bases). The CDR3 is 11 amino acids. Germline lookup yields CDR1 DFQATT and CDR2 SNEGSKA (reference sequence). The V gene lost 3 bases and the J gene lost 6 bases, with 7 bases spanning the gap.

J is TRBJ2-5 and V is TRBV4-2; no clear D. This CDR3 spans 14 amino acids. The germline CDR1 and CDR2 sequences are LGHNA and YNFKEQ. Trimming left V 1 base short and J 3 bases short, with 9 bases between. The CDR3 region has the DNA TGTGCCAGCAGCCAAGGTACCAGCGAAGAGACCCAGTACTTC. Its translation is CASSQGTSEETQYF.

CDR3 amino acids: CASSPRQGAGETQYF. The CDR3, as DNA: TGTGCCAGCTCACCACGACAGGGGGCCGGGGAGACCCAGTACTTC. The chain employs TRBV18 and TRBJ2-5, with 10 nucleotides matching TRBD1. CDR1 is KGHSH, CDR2 LQKENI, per germline. This CDR3 comprises 15 residues. V lost 1 base, J lost 5 bases, and 4 bases stayed unmatched.

Points on this clone: The identical CDR3 is also encoded by other nucleotide sequences in the sample. The chain couples TRBV12-3 or TRBV12-4 to TRBJ1-2; TRBD1 agrees at 7 bases. V was pared by 6 bases and J by 1 base, with 2 bases of the junction left unmatched. CDR3 length: 13 amino acids. CDR3 DNA sequence: TGTGCCAGCAGCAGGGACAGTAACTATGGCTACACCTTC. It is translated as CASSRDSNYGYTF.

Only one count was recorded for this clone. The chain uses TRBV5-4 and TRBJ2-2, with D perhaps matching TRBD2 (5 bases). The CDR3 covers 17 residues. Deletions cut 0 bases from V and 2 bases from J, with 14 bases between. Germline V gene data show CDR1 as SGHNT and CDR2 as YYREEE (reference sequence). This CDR3 is CASSLVPTGSNTGELFF. The CDR3 DNA reads as TGTGCCAGCAGCTTGGTACCGACGGGATCAAACACCGGGGAGCTGTTTTTT.

This clone was picked up one time. This chain links TRBV6-1 with TRBJ2-7, with a weak D call TRBD2 (6 bases). This CDR3 has 14 amino acids. From germline, CDR1 is MNHNS and CDR2 SASEGT. V lost 2 bases and J lost 0, with 8 bases in between. CDR3 DNA: TGTGCCAGCAGTGAACAGCGGGTCTCCTACGAGCAGTACTTC. Translation gives CASSEQRVSYEQYF.

This clone was observed at least ten times. The chain is built from TRBV25-1 and TRBJ1-4; no definite D call. Germline V CDR1 and CDR2: MGHDK, SYGVNS. The ends were cut back, 6 bases at V and 8 bases at J, with 19 bases in the middle. This CDR3 is built from 15 residues. The CDR3 DNA sequence: TGTGCCAGCAGCTCCGACAAGGAGGCCCGCGAAAAACTGTTTTTT. This sequence encodes CASSSDKEAREKLFF.

The sample holds one count of this clone. This chain links TRBV9 with TRBJ2-2, with 10 bases identical to TRBD2. The trim removed 3 bases at V and 6 bases at J, leaving 5 bases unmatched. The CDR3 has 15 residues. Germline lookup yields CDR1 SGDLS and CDR2 YYNGEE. As DNA, the CDR3 is TGTGCCAGCAGCGCTAGCGGGAGTTTACCCGGGGAGCTGTTTTTT. Protein product: CASSASGSLPGELFF.